The rows below give T cell receptor beta chains drawn from one sample of a study of T-cell memory formation after mild COVID-19. TCRdb re-analysed the 5' RACE reads in MiXCR, keeping a single row per CDR3 protein. The profile shows about 290,000 distinct CDR3 sequences, approximately 15% of them singletons. Sequencing was performed on PBMCs or a T cell subset sorted from them (not recorded which). Every receptor here comes from a man younger than 35 who had mild COVID-19 (a few samples of this study predate the infection). Cell type and time point are not known. Both conserved end residues are part of each CDR3. The order of the fields is CDR3 DNA, CDR3 protein, clone size, D gene, CDR3 length, J gene, V gene. D genes are given only for firm matches. Clone size is stated in some rows and not others, as once, few, many or a class when expanded.

TGTGCCAGCAGCCCGTGGCCGGGACAGCGGAACACCGGGGAGCTGTTTTTT,CASSPWPGQRNTGELFF,NA,TRBD1,17,TRBJ2-2,TRBV11-2
TGCGCCAGCAGCTTGGCCGATTTAGCGTCCCCCACAGATACGCAGTATTTT,CASSLADLASPTDTQYF,few,NA,17,TRBJ2-3,TRBV5-1
TGTGCCAGCAGCAAAACTAGCGGGGGCCACGAGCAGTACTTC,CASSKTSGGHEQYF,few,TRBD2,14,TRBJ2-7,TRBV7-2
TGCAGTGCTAGGGTGCCCAGGGGAAGGGGCCAAGAGACCCAGTACTTC,CSARVPRGRGQETQYF,NA,NA,16,TRBJ2-5,TRBV20-1
TGCGCCAGCAGCCAGGAAGGTTTTCTCTACGAGCAGTACTTC,CASSQEGFLYEQYF,NA,NA,14,TRBJ2-7,TRBV4-1
TGTGCCAGCAGTAAGGGACAGTCATTGAACACTGAAGCTTTCTTT,CASSKGQSLNTEAFF,NA,TRBD1,15,TRBJ1-1,TRBV2
TGTGCCAGCAGCCCGCCGACAGGAATGGCTGAAGCTTTCTTT,CASSPPTGMAEAFF,few,NA,14,TRBJ1-1,TRBV5-4
TGTGCCAGCAGACCGAAAAGGGGAGGTGGTAACGAGCAGTACTTC,CASRPKRGGGNEQYF,NA,NA,15,TRBJ2-7,TRBV6-5
TGTGCCAGCAGCTTAAATCCCCAGCGTAGGGACATTCAGTACTTC,CASSLNPQRRDIQYF,few,NA,15,TRBJ2-4,TRBV7-2
TGTGCCACCCGGGCTACCCTATCCTACGAGCAGTACTTC,CATRATLSYEQYF,many,NA,13,TRBJ2-7,TRBV10-3
TGCAGTGCACGGACAGGGGGCGGTTTGGGTTCACCCCTCCACTTT,CSARTGGGLGSPLHF,NA,TRBD1,15,TRBJ1-6,TRBV20-1
TGCAGTGCTAGTCAGACAGGAACCTATAGTGGCTACACCTTC,CSASQTGTYSGYTF,few,NA,14,TRBJ1-2,TRBV20-1
TGTGCCAGCAGCTTATTGGGAGGGTTCAATGAGCAGTTCTTC,CASSLLGGFNEQFF,NA,TRBD2,14,TRBJ2-1,TRBV7-2
TGCAGTGCTAGTGACAGGGCCTATGGCTACACCTTC,CSASDRAYGYTF,few,TRBD1,12,TRBJ1-2,TRBV20-1
TGTGCCAGCAGCCAAGATGCGGGGAACTATGGCTACACCTTC,CASSQDAGNYGYTF,NA,NA,14,TRBJ1-2,TRBV4-2
TGTGCCATCGTACAGGGACTCAATCAGCCCCAGCATTTT,CAIVQGLNQPQHF,NA,NA,13,TRBJ1-5,TRBV10-3
TGTGCCTGGACTAAAGGAAACAATCAGCCCCAGCATTTT,CAWTKGNNQPQHF,NA,NA,13,TRBJ1-5,TRBV30
TGTGCCAGCAGTTTTTCGGGGGGCCAAGGAGATACGCAGTATTTT,CASSFSGGQGDTQYF,NA,NA,15,TRBJ2-3,TRBV27
TGTGCCAGCAGCTATGGACTAGCGGGGAACACCGGGGAGCTGTTTTTT,CASSYGLAGNTGELFF,few,TRBD2,16,TRBJ2-2,TRBV5-6
TGTGCCAGCAGCTTAGATCGGGCCATAGCTTTCTTT,CASSLDRAIAFF,few,NA,12,TRBJ1-1,TRBV7-2
TGTGCCAGCAGTGACCCCGGACAGGGTTGGTCACCCCTCCACTTT,CASSDPGQGWSPLHF,few,TRBD1,15,TRBJ1-6,TRBV6-4
TGTGCCAGCAGCTCGACAGGGGGAGGATCACCCCTCCACTTT,CASSSTGGGSPLHF,NA,TRBD1,14,TRBJ1-6,TRBV7-6
TGTGCCAGCAGCGTAGGCGGGGAAGCTAACTATGGCTACACCTTC,CASSVGGEANYGYTF,NA,NA,15,TRBJ1-2,TRBV9
TGTGCCAGTAGAGGGACCGAGGGCCAGCCCCAGCATTTT,CASRGTEGQPQHF,few,NA,13,TRBJ1-5,TRBV19
TGTGCCAGCAGTTACTATGGTGAGAGCAATCAGCCCCAGCATTTT,CASSYYGESNQPQHF,few,NA,15,TRBJ1-5,TRBV6-6
TGCGCCAGCAGCCAAGGGCAAGGCCGAGCCGCTGAAGCTTTCTTT,CASSQGQGRAAEAFF,few,NA,15,TRBJ1-1,TRBV4-3
TGCGCCAGCAGCTGGCCCCCCTCAGGCAACAATGAGCAGTTCTTC,CASSWPPSGNNEQFF,many,NA,15,TRBJ2-1,TRBV5-1
TGTGCCAGCAGTCGAACCCTACAGGCTGCAACTAATGAAAAACTGTTTTTT,CASSRTLQAATNEKLFF,NA,NA,17,TRBJ1-4,TRBV27
TGTGCCAGCAGCAGGGGAAGGGTCTCTGGAAACACCATATATTTT,CASSRGRVSGNTIYF,many,NA,15,TRBJ1-3,TRBV7-6
TGCGCCAGCAGCTTGATGGGGACAGGGGATGAAAAACTGTTTTTT,CASSLMGTGDEKLFF,NA,TRBD1,15,TRBJ1-4,TRBV5-1
TGTGCCAGCAGCTCTCACCGGACAGTTTTGAACACTGAAGCTTTCTTT,CASSSHRTVLNTEAFF,NA,NA,16,TRBJ1-1,TRBV7-9
TGTGCCAGCAGTTACCTTCGGGACAGGGACTACGAGCAGTACTTC,CASSYLRDRDYEQYF,few,TRBD1,15,TRBJ2-7,TRBV6-5
TGTGCCAGCAGGGAGGGGAGTCTCGCCGGGGAGCTGTTTTTT,CASREGSLAGELFF,NA,NA,14,TRBJ2-2,TRBV6-5
TGTGCCATCAGAGGGGCCCTGAACTATGGCTACACCTTC,CAIRGALNYGYTF,many,NA,13,TRBJ1-2,TRBV10-3
TGCAGCGTCGAACAACTTTTTCCTGGCTACACCTTC,CSVEQLFPGYTF,few,NA,12,TRBJ1-2,TRBV29-1
TGTGCTAGTGGTTTGGGTCGGGGCCCAGATGAGCAGTTCTTC,CASGLGRGPDEQFF,NA,NA,14,TRBJ2-1,TRBV12-5
TGTGCCAGCAGCTTACAGGGGGGCTATGGCTACACCTTC,CASSLQGGYGYTF,many,TRBD1,13,TRBJ1-2,TRBV7-3
TGTGCCAGCAGCCCCCAGGGGGGTAGCGCTGAAGCTTTCTTT,CASSPQGGSAEAFF,NA,TRBD1,14,TRBJ1-1,TRBV7-2
TGTGCCAGCGTCTCGGGCAGGAGGAACACTGAAGCTTTCTTT,CASVSGRRNTEAFF,many,NA,14,TRBJ1-1,TRBV11-2
TGTGCCAGCAGCCCCACAGGGAGGGGGACTGAAGCTTTCTTT,CASSPTGRGTEAFF,few,NA,14,TRBJ1-1,TRBV7-3
TGTGCCAGCAGCTTAGAGCAACTAGCGGGCACAGATACGCAGTATTTT,CASSLEQLAGTDTQYF,NA,TRBD2,16,TRBJ2-3,TRBV7-8
TGTGCCAGCAGCCAAGAACTGGGAAGGTCAGATACGCAGTATTTT,CASSQELGRSDTQYF,few,NA,15,TRBJ2-3,TRBV4-2
TGTGCCAGCAGTAGTGCGGGGATCACAGATACGCAGTATTTT,CASSSAGITDTQYF,NA,NA,14,TRBJ2-3,TRBV7-8
TGTGCCAGCGCACGGGGCGAGCGGGGGGGCTTGCAAGAGACCCAGTACTTC,CASARGERGGLQETQYF,few,TRBD2,17,TRBJ2-5,TRBV11-2
TGTGCCAGCAGCCCGGGGGCCGGGAAAGATACGCAGTATTTT,CASSPGAGKDTQYF,many,NA,14,TRBJ2-3,TRBV7-2
TGTGCCAGCTCGACGGGACTAGCGACTACCCAGTACTTC,CASSTGLATTQYF,many,TRBD2,13,TRBJ2-5,TRBV18
TGTGCCAGCAGCTGGGTCGGGACAGGGGCAATCAATGAGCAGTTCTTC,CASSWVGTGAINEQFF,NA,TRBD1,16,TRBJ2-1,TRBV7-2
TGTGCCAGCAGCACGGGGACTAGCGGGTTCTTC,CASSTGTSGFF,NA,TRBD2,11,TRBJ2-4,TRBV5-4
TGTGCCATCAGCGGGACAGGGTGGTTTGGCTACACCTTC,CAISGTGWFGYTF,NA,TRBD1,13,TRBJ1-2,TRBV10-3
TGTGCCAGCAGCGCATACCCAACCGGGACAGGGGGCACAGATACGCAGTATTTT,CASSAYPTGTGGTDTQYF,few,TRBD1,18,TRBJ2-3,TRBV9
TGCGCCAGCAGCCAAAGGACAGAAGGAGGGGCCGGGGAGCTGTTTTTT,CASSQRTEGGAGELFF,many,NA,16,TRBJ2-2,TRBV5-1
TGTGCCAGCAGCGCGGGGGACAGGGGAAATCAGCCCCAGCATTTT,CASSAGDRGNQPQHF,few,TRBD1,15,TRBJ1-5,TRBV5-6
TGTGCCAGCAGCGTAGTTTTGTCCCCTGAAGCTTTCTTT,CASSVVLSPEAFF,NA,NA,13,TRBJ1-1,TRBV9
TGCAGCGTTGAAGATGCGGGACAGGCCTATGGCTACACCTTC,CSVEDAGQAYGYTF,few,TRBD1,14,TRBJ1-2,TRBV29-1
TGTGCCAGCAGCTTGTCCGGACTAACTGGCTACACCTTC,CASSLSGLTGYTF,NA,NA,13,TRBJ1-2,TRBV5-5
TGTGCCAGCAGTTTATGGTGGGACTCACCCCTCCACTTT,CASSLWWDSPLHF,few,NA,13,TRBJ1-6,TRBV28
TGCGCCAGCAGCCTCCTAGAGCGGGGGGCGACGGAGACCCAGTACTTC,CASSLLERGATETQYF,NA,TRBD2,16,TRBJ2-5,TRBV4-1
TGTGCCAGCAGCGTAGGTATGGGCTACAATGAGCAGTTCTTC,CASSVGMGYNEQFF,few,NA,14,TRBJ2-1,TRBV9
TGTGCCAGCAGTTTCAGTTTATACAATCAGCCCCAGCATTTT,CASSFSLYNQPQHF,NA,NA,14,TRBJ1-5,TRBV12-3/TRBV12-4
TGCGCCAGCAGCTTGACTAGCGGGGGGCTCTCCTACAATGAGCAGTTCTTC,CASSLTSGGLSYNEQFF,NA,TRBD2,17,TRBJ2-1,TRBV4-1